These T cell receptor beta chains were read from a single sample in a study of blood T cell repertoires in COVID-19. Sequencing used immunoSEQ multiplex PCR; TCRdb keeps in-frame clones, though not all of them. The data hold some 46,000 clones, with 85% observed a single time. The sequencing sample was made of peripheral blood. Every receptor here comes from a man in his sixties with acute or convalescent COVID-19. The CDR3 runs from the conserved cysteine through the conserved F or W. A D gene is named only where the DNA matches it firmly. A clone size is listed for some rows: how often the clone was seen (once, few, many), or a class if it is expanded.

clone_size	j_call	d_call	v_call	cdr3_nt	cdr3_aa
-	TRBJ2-2	TRBD2	TRBV7-3	TGTGCCAGCAGCTTAATCAGCGGGGGCGGCACCGGGGAGCTGTTTTTT	CASSLISGGGTGELFF
-	TRBJ1-5	-	TRBV3-1/TRBV3-2	TGTGCCAGCAGCCAATATAGCAATCAGCCCCAGCATTTT	CASSQYSNQPQHF
-	TRBJ2-3	-	TRBV19	TGTGCCAGTAGTCTCTCCTGGCAGGGTGTGGGAGATACGCAGTATTTT	CASSLSWQGVGDTQYF
once	TRBJ2-7	TRBD2	TRBV2	TGTGCCAGCAGCTCCGGTGGGGCGGGAGGGCGAAGGGAGCAGTACTTC	CASSSGGAGGRREQYF
-	TRBJ2-5	TRBD1	TRBV10-1	TGCGCCAGCAGTGAATCAGGGGGCCAGGAGACCCAGTACTTC	CASSESGGQETQYF
-	TRBJ2-1	TRBD2	TRBV19	TGTGCCAGTAGTATGGGGACTAGCGAAAGCAATGAGCAGTTCTTC	CASSMGTSESNEQFF
-	TRBJ2-2	-	TRBV11-2	TGTGCCAGCAGCTTCCGGGCAGGGCCGAACACCGGGGAGCTGTTTTTT	CASSFRAGPNTGELFF
few	TRBJ2-7	-	TRBV29-1	TGCAGCGTTGAAGATCCTGAATCGTACCGGAGCGAGCAGTACTTC	CSVEDPESYRSEQYF
few	TRBJ2-1	TRBD2	TRBV9	TGTGCCAGCAGCGTAGGGAATCTGCTAGCGGGAGACAATGAGCAGTTCTTC	CASSVGNLLAGDNEQFF
-	TRBJ1-5	-	TRBV6-5	TGTGCCAGCAGCCCGGGGATTTTCAATCAGCCCCAGCATTTT	CASSPGIFNQPQHF
-	TRBJ1-2	-	TRBV7-8	TGTGCCAGCAGCTTAAGGGACACTCCAAGGGGTGGCTACACCTTC	CASSLRDTPRGGYTF
-	TRBJ1-1	TRBD1	TRBV3-1/TRBV3-2	TGTGCCAGCAGCCAAGATATCTTAGGGACAGGTATTTACACTGAAGCTTTCTTT	CASSQDILGTGIYTEAFF
-	TRBJ2-1	TRBD2	TRBV16	TGTGCCAGCAGCCGGATCCGACTAGCGGACGAGCAGTTCTTC	CASSRIRLADEQFF
-	TRBJ1-2	-	TRBV29-1	TGCAGCGTTGTGCGCGGCGCATCCTATTATGGCTACACCTTC	CSVVRGASYYGYTF
few	TRBJ2-7	-	TRBV10-1	TGCGCCAGCAGTGGCGGGGTCGAGCAGTACTTC	CASSGGVEQYF
-	TRBJ2-5	TRBD2	TRBV3-1/TRBV3-2	TGTGCCAGCAGCCCCGGACTAGCGGGAGGGATCCAAGAGACCCAGTACTTC	CASSPGLAGGIQETQYF
-	TRBJ2-5	TRBD1	TRBV3-1/TRBV3-2	TGTGCCAGCAGCCCGGGACAGGGGGAAGAGACCCAGTACTTC	CASSPGQGEETQYF